These T cell receptor beta chains were read from a single sample in a study of neurological immune-mediated disorders. Via MiXCR, TCRdb re-called the 5' RACE reads, giving one row per CDR3 protein. The sample lists about 53,000 distinct CDR3 sequences; roughly 17% were seen once. Material: PBMCs. These receptor sequences come from a man between 60 and 75 years old in good health. The CDR3 runs from the conserved cysteine through the conserved F or W. A D gene is named only where the DNA matches it firmly. Clone size is shown for a subset of rows, as once, few, many or a class of expanded clone.

d_gene	v_gene	abundance	j_gene	CDR3nt	CDR3aa
TRBD2	TRBV5-1	many	TRBJ2-5	TGCGCCAGCAGCCACAGGAGGTCGGGAGGCCGTTACCAAGAGACCCAGTACTTC	CASSHRRSGGRYQETQYF
NA	TRBV7-6	NA	TRBJ2-3	TGTGTCAGCAGCTTAGCGCCAAGCATTGATACGCAGTATTTT	CVSSLAPSIDTQYF
TRBD1	TRBV29-1	many	TRBJ2-7	TGCAGCGTTGAGGGCCCGGGACAGAGTAACTACGAGCAGTACTTC	CSVEGPGQSNYEQYF
NA	TRBV4-2	many	TRBJ2-3	TGTGCCAGCAGCCAAGATAATGGAGTTTCGGCAGATACGCAGTATTTT	CASSQDNGVSADTQYF
NA	TRBV4-1	many	TRBJ2-4	TGCGCCAGCAGCCAGGAACTAGCCAAAAACATTCAGTACTTC	CASSQELAKNIQYF
NA	TRBV7-2	many	TRBJ1-3	TGTGCCAGCAGCTTCGGACCGTCCGGACTTTTCTCTGGAAACACCATATATTTT	CASSFGPSGLFSGNTIYF
NA	TRBV5-1	NA	TRBJ2-2	TGCGCCAGCAGCTTGTCCAGCAGGAACACCGGGGAGCTGTTTTTT	CASSLSSRNTGELFF
NA	TRBV3-1	many	TRBJ2-7	TGTGCCAGCAGCCAAGATGGGCAGGGGCGCCTCGAGCAGTACTTC	CASSQDGQGRLEQYF
NA	TRBV2	many	TRBJ2-5	TGTGCCAGCAGTTCGGAGTCGGAGACCCAGTACTTC	CASSSESETQYF
NA	TRBV6-6	many	TRBJ2-7	TGTGCCAGCAGCCCCAGGGTAAGGGGCACCTACGAGCAGTACTTC	CASSPRVRGTYEQYF
NA	TRBV7-9	few	TRBJ2-1	TGTGCCAGCAGCTTAGATTTCGGAACTAGGGATGAGCAGTTCTTC	CASSLDFGTRDEQFF
NA	TRBV7-9	many	TRBJ2-7	TGTGCCAGCAGCTTAGATGAGGACGGGTACGAGCAGTACTTC	CASSLDEDGYEQYF
NA	TRBV6-5	many	TRBJ1-1	TGTGCCAGCAGTAATTTCATTACAGGAAGTACTGAAGCTTTCTTT	CASSNFITGSTEAFF
NA	TRBV5-1	many	TRBJ2-7	TGCGCCAGCAGCGGACGGACCGACCTGTCCTACGAGCAGTACTTC	CASSGRTDLSYEQYF
TRBD1	TRBV5-1	many	TRBJ1-4	TGCGCCAGCAGCCGGGACAGGGAGGCGAATGAAAAACTGTTTTTT	CASSRDREANEKLFF
TRBD1	TRBV5-1	many	TRBJ2-3	TGCGCCAGCAGCTTGGGGACAGGGGGTGAAGATACGCAGTATTTT	CASSLGTGGEDTQYF
NA	TRBV5-1	many	TRBJ2-7	TGCGCCAGCAGCTTGATACCCGACGAGCAGTACTTC	CASSLIPDEQYF
TRBD1	TRBV29-1	few	TRBJ1-1	TGCAGCGTTGGGGGGGCAGGGGGCCCGGGAGCTTTCTTT	CSVGGAGGPGAFF
TRBD1	TRBV7-2	many	TRBJ2-3	TGTGCCAGCAGCCATCAGGTGGGGGGGACAGGGGGCACAGATACGCAGTATTTT	CASSHQVGGTGGTDTQYF
NA	TRBV7-2	many	TRBJ2-1	TGTGCCAGCAGGTCCGGGCCCCTTGGCCATGAGCAGTTCTTC	CASRSGPLGHEQFF
NA	TRBV5-5	many	TRBJ2-7	TGTGCCAGCAGCTTGGGGAACGAGCAGTACTTC	CASSLGNEQYF
TRBD2	TRBV20-1	NA	TRBJ2-1	TGCAGTGCTAGCGGGAGGGCCACCAATGAGCAGTTCTTC	CSASGRATNEQFF
TRBD1	TRBV18	NA	TRBJ1-3	TGTGCCAGCTCTCCGGACAGGGGACCTGGAAACACCATATATTTT	CASSPDRGPGNTIYF
TRBD1	TRBV28	many	TRBJ2-5	TGTGCTTCGGGACAGGGCTGGGAGGAGACCCAGTACTTC	CASGQGWEETQYF
TRBD1	TRBV29-1	many	TRBJ1-2	TGCAGCGTTGGACCTGGACAGGCTCGGGGCTACACCTTC	CSVGPGQARGYTF
TRBD2	TRBV5-1	many	TRBJ2-4	TGCGCCAGCAGCTCCCCGCTGACTAGCGGGAGGGACATTCAGTACTTC	CASSSPLTSGRDIQYF
NA	TRBV20-1	many	TRBJ2-1	TGCAGTGTCCCGGCCACCTCCTACAATGAGCAGTTCTTC	CSVPATSYNEQFF
TRBD1	TRBV5-1	many	TRBJ1-6	TGCGCCAGCAGCATCAACAGGGGGTCCTATAATTCACCCCTCCACTTT	CASSINRGSYNSPLHF
TRBD2	TRBV4-2	many	TRBJ2-7	TGTGCCAGCAGCCAAGAGTCGAGCGGGAGGAACCCCTACGAGCAGTACTTC	CASSQESSGRNPYEQYF
NA	TRBV5-1	NA	TRBJ2-1	TGCGCCAGCAGCTTGGTCGTGGGTGGGGCTGGTGAGCAGTTCTTC	CASSLVVGGAGEQFF
NA	TRBV7-2	many	TRBJ2-2	TGTGCCAGCAGGAAGAGGAGGCAGGACGGGGAGCTGTTTTTT	CASRKRRQDGELFF
NA	TRBV11-2	many	TRBJ2-1	TGTGCCAGCAGCTTCCGCGGGTCCTCCTACAATGAGCAGTTCTTC	CASSFRGSSYNEQFF
NA	TRBV5-1	once	TRBJ2-1	TGCACCAGCAGCTTGCGCCTCGCGAGCTCCTACAATGAGCAGTTCTTC	CTSSLRLASSYNEQFF
NA	TRBV20-1	many	TRBJ1-6	TGCAGTGCTAGAGTGGACAGTAATTCACCCCTCCACTTT	CSARVDSNSPLHF
NA	TRBV24-1	many	TRBJ2-1	TGTGCCACCAGTGATCCCTTAGAGGGGGGAGACAATGAGCAGTTCTTC	CATSDPLEGGDNEQFF
TRBD2	TRBV6-1	many	TRBJ2-2	TGTGCCAGCAGCCCGAAGCGGGAAATCACCGGGGAGCTGTTTTTT	CASSPKREITGELFF
NA	TRBV29-1	many	TRBJ1-1	TGCAGCATCCTGGTCCTGAACACTGAAGCTTTCTTT	CSILVLNTEAFF
TRBD1	TRBV10-3	many	TRBJ2-1	TGTGCCATCGGCGCAGGACAGGGTTCGAATGAGCAGTTCTTC	CAIGAGQGSNEQFF
NA	TRBV6-1	many	TRBJ2-5	TGTGCCAGTACGGGGGAGGAGACCCAGTACTTC	CASTGEETQYF
NA	TRBV12-3/TRBV12-4	many	TRBJ1-4	TGTGCCAGTAGAAAGTCCCCGGGGGAAAAACTGTTTTTT	CASRKSPGEKLFF